Following are 3 T cell receptor beta chains from one sample sequenced in a study of cytomegalovirus exposure and HLA in healthy donors. PCR amplification relied on 60 Vbeta primers (plus 13 Jbeta primers). TCRdb's table, derived via immunoSEQ multiplex PCR, lists solely in-frame clones and lacks some. The sample consists of about 160,000 clones, about four fifths of them appearing once. Sequencing used PBMCs. These receptors were collected from a man in his thirties or forties in good health and CMV-seronegative.

V and J are TRBV7-9 and TRBJ1-1; TRBD1 matches 7 bases. The CDR3 length is 16 residues. Germline trimming cut 3 bases from V and 2 bases from J; bases unmatched to any gene: 9. Per germline, CDR1 SEHNR and CDR2 FQNEAQ (reference sequence). CDR3 loop: CASSFRTDRVNTEAFF. In DNA, the CDR3 is TGTGCCAGCAGCTTCCGAACCGACAGGGTAAACACTGAAGCTTTCTTT.

V is TRBV30 and J is TRBJ1-5; 11 nucleotides match TRBD1. The CDR3 length is 15 residues. Germline V CDR1 and CDR2: GTSNPN, SVGIG (reference sequence). V lost 2 bases to trimming and J lost 6 bases; unmatched junction nucleotides: 6. Here the CDR3 reads CAWSPGTGGGQPQHF. The CDR3 nucleotides are TGTGCCTGGAGTCCAGGGACAGGGGGTGGTCAGCCCCAGCATTTT. Variable domain in full (rest from reference TRBV30 and TRBJ1-5): SQTIHQWPATLVQPVGSPLSLECTVEGTSNPNLYWYRQAAGRGLQLLFYSVGIGQISSEVPQNLSASRPQDRQFILSSKKLLLSDSGFYLCAWSPGTGGGQPQHFGDGTRLSIL.

This clone has only one observation. This chain joins TRBV6-6 and TRBJ2-7; no firm D call. With 5 bases removed from V and 2 bases from J, the gap between germline ends came to 13 bases. Germline V gene data show CDR1 as MNHNY and CDR2 as SVGAGI (reference sequence). The CDR3 has 14 residues. CDR3 nucleotide sequence: TGTGCCAGCAGTCCCGACACGGAAACCTACGAGCAGTACTTC. Translation: CASSPDTETYEQYF.